This record covers a single T cell receptor beta chain. The data derive from a study of glioma-infiltrating T cells after dendritic cell vaccination. For the study at large: Patients received autologous tumor lysate-pulsed dendritic cell vaccination between about 2003 and 2013.

Looked up from germline, CDR1 is GTSNPN and CDR2 is SVGIG (reference sequence). The CDR3 contains 15 residues. The germline V and J ends were trimmed by 4 bases and 7 bases, with 22 bases remaining between them. Selection required adequate fresh-frozen tumor tissue plus more than two years' survival data. Sequencing was performed with immunoSEQ multiplex PCR; in TCRdb, only in-frame clones are kept and a portion is missing. The sample contains approximately 100,000 clones, around 81% of which appear only once. The origin of this receptor is a human donor with glioblastoma. The genes are TRBV30 and TRBJ1-2; no reliable D call. Sequencing was performed on blood, taken before dendritic cell vaccination. CDR3 loop: CAWTRRALSGGGYTF. The CDR3 nucleotides read TGTGCCTGGACCCGGCGGGCCCTTTCGGGCGGTGGCTACACCTTC. Full variable domain (missing parts from reference TRBV30 and TRBJ1-2): SQTIHQWPATLVQPVGSPLSLECTVEGTSNPNLYWYRQAAGRGLQLLFYSVGIGQISSEVPQNLSASRPQDRQFILSSKKLLLSDSGFYLCAWTRRALSGGGYTFGSGTRLTVV.